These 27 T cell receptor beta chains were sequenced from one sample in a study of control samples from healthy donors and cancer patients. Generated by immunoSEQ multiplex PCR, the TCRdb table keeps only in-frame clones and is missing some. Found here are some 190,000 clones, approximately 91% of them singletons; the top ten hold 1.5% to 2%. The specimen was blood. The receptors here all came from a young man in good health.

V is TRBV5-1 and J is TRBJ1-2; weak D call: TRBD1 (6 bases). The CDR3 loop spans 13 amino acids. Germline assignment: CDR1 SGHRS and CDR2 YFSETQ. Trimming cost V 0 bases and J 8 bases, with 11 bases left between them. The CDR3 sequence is CASSLAAGDGYTF. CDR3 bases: TGCGCCAGCAGCTTGGCGGCAGGGGACGGCTACACCTTC.

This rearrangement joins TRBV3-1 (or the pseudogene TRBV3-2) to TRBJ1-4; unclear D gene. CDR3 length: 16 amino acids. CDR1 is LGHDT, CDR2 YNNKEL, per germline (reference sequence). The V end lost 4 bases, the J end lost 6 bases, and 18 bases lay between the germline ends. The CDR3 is CASSPLGIFDYEKLFF. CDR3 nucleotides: TGTGCCAGCAGCCCTTTGGGGATTTTTGATTATGAAAAACTGTTTTTT.

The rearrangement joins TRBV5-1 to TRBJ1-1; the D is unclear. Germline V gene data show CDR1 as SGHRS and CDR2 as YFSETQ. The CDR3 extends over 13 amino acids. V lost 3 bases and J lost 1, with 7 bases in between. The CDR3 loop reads CASSSDGNTEAFF. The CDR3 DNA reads TGCGCCAGCAGCTCGGACGGGAACACTGAAGCTTTCTTT.

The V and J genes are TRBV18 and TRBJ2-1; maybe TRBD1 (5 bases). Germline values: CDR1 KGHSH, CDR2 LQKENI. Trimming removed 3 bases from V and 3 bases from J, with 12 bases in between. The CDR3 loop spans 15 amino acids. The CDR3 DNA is TGTGCCAGCTCACCCCCAATGGACATCTACAATGAGCAGTTCTTC. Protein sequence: CASSPPMDIYNEQFF.

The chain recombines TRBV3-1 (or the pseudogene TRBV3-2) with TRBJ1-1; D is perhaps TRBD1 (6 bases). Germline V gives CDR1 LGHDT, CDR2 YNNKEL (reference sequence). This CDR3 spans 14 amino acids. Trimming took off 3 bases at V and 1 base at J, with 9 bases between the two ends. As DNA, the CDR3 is TGTGCCAGCAGCCAGAGGACAGCGAACACTGAAGCTTTCTTT. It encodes CASSQRTANTEAFF.

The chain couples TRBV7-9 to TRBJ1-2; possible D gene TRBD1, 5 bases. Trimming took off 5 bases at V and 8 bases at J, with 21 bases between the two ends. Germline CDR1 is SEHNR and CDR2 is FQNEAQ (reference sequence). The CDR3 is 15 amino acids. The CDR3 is CASSLVRHQGKGYTF. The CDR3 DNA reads TGTGCCAGCAGCCTCGTACGCCACCAGGGAAAAGGCTACACCTTC.

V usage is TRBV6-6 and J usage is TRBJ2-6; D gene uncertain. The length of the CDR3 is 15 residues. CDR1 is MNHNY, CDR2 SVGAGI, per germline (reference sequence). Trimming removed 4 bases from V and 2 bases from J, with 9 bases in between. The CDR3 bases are TGTGCCAGCAGTTTTTTAGAGACTGGGGCCAACGTCCTGACTTTC. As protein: CASSFLETGANVLTF.

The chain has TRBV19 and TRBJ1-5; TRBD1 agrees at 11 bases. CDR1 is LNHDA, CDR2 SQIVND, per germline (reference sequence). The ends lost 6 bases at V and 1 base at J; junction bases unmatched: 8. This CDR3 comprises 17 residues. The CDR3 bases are TGTGCCAGTAGGCGGGACAGGGGGTCGTCGAGCAATCAGCCCCAGCATTTT. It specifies CASRRDRGSSSNQPQHF.

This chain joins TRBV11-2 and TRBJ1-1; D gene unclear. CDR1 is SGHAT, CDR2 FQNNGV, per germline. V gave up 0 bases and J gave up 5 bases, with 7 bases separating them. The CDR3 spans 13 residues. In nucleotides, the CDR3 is TGTGCCAGCAGCTTAGATTATAGTACTGAAGCTTTCTTT. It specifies CASSLDYSTEAFF.

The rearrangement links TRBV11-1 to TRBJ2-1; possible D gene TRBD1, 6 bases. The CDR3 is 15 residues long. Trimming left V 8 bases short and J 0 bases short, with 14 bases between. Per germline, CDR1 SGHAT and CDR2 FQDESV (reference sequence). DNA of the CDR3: TGTGCCAGCCGCTCCGGGACACGCTCCTACAATGAGCAGTTCTTC. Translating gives CASRSGTRSYNEQFF. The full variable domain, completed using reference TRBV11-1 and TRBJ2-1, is EAEVAQSPRYKITEKSQAVAFWCDPISGHATLYWYRQILGQGPELLVQFQDESVVDDSQLPKDRFSAERLKGVDSTLKIQPAELGDSAMYLCASRSGTRSYNEQFFGPGTRLTVL.

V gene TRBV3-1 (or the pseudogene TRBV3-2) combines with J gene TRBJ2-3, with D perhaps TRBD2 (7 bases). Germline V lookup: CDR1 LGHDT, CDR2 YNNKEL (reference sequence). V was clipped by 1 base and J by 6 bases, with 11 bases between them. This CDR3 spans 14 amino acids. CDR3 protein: CASSQGGGADTQYF. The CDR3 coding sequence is TGTGCCAGCAGCCAAGGTGGGGGGGCCGATACGCAGTATTTT.

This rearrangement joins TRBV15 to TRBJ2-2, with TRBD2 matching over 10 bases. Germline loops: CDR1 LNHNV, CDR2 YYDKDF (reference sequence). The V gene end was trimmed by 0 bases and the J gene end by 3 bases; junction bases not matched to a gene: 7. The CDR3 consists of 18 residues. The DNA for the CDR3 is TGTGCCACCAGCAGAGATGGTGCCAGCGGGGGGGACACCGGGGAGCTGTTTTTT. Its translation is CATSRDGASGGDTGELFF.

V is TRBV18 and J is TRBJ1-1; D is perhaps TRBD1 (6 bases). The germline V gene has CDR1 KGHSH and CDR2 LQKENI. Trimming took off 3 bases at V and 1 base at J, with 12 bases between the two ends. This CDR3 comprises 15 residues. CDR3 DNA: TGTGCCAGCTCACCCCAGGACAGAGAGAACACTGAAGCTTTCTTT. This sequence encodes CASSPQDRENTEAFF.

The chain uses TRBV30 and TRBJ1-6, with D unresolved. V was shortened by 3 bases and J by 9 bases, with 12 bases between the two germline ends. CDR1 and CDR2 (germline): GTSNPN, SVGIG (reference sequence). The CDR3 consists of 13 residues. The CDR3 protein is CAWRGQNISPLHF. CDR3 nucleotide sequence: TGTGCCTGGAGAGGGCAGAACATTTCACCCCTCCACTTT. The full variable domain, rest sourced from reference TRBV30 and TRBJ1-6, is SQTIHQWPATLVQPVGSPLSLECTVEGTSNPNLYWYRQAAGRGLQLLFYSVGIGQISSEVPQNLSASRPQDRQFILSSKKLLLSDSGFYLCAWRGQNISPLHFGNGTRLTVT.

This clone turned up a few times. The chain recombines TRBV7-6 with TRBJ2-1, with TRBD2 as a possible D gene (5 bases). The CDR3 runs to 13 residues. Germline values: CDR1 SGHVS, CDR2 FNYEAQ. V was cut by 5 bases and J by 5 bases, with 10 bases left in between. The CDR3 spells CASSPSLNNEQFF. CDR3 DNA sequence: TGTGCCAGCAGCCCTAGCCTAAACAATGAGCAGTTCTTC.

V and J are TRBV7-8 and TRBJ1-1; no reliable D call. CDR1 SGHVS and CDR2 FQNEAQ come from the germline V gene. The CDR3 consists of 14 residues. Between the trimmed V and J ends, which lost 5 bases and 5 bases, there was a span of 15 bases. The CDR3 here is CASSVQRDQTEAFF. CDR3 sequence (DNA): TGTGCCAGCAGCGTGCAACGCGATCAGACTGAAGCTTTCTTT.

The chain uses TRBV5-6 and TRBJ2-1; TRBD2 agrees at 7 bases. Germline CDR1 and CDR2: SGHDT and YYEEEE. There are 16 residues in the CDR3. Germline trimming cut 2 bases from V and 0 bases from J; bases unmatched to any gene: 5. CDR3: CASSLQRGYSYNEQFF. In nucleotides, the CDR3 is TGTGCCAGCAGCTTACAGCGGGGCTACTCCTACAATGAGCAGTTCTTC.

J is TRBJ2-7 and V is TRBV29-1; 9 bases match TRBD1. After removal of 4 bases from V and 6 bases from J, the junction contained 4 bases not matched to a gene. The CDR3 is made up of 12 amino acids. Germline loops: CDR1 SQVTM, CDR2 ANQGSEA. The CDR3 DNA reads TGCAGCGTTGCTGGGACAGGGTTCGAGCAGTACTTC. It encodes CSVAGTGFEQYF.

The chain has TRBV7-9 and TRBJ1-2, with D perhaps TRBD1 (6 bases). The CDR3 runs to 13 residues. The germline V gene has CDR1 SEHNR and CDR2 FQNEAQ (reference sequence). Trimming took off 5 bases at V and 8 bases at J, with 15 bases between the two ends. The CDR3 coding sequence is TGTGCCAGCAGCCCGCCGGACCAGGGGGGCTACACCTTC. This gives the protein CASSPPDQGGYTF.

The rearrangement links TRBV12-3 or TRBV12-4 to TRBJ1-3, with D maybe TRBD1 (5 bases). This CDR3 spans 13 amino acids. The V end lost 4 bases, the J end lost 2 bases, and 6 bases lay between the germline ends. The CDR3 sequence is CASSWGAGNTIYF. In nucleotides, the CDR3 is TGTGCCAGCAGTTGGGGGGCTGGAAACACCATATATTTT.

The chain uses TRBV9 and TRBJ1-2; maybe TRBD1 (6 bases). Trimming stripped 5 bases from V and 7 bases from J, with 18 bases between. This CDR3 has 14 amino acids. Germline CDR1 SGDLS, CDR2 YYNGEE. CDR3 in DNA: TGTGCCAGCAGATTAATGGACAGTCTGGGTGGCTACACCTTC. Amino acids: CASRLMDSLGGYTF. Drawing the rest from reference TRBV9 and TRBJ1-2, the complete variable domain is DSGVTQTPKHLITATGQRVTLRCSPRSGDLSVYWYQQSLDQGLQFLIQYYNGEERAKGNILERFSAQQFPDLHSELNLSSLELGDSALYFCASRLMDSLGGYTFGSGTRLTVV.

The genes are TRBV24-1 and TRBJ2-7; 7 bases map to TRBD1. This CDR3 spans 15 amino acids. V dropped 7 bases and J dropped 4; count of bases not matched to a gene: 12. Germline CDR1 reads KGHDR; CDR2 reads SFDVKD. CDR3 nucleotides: TGTGCCACCAGCTCCGGGACAGATATTTCGTACGAGCAGTACTTC. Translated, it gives CATSSGTDISYEQYF.

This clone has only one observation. The CDR3 loop is CASSPGGGWSPLHF. CDR3 coding DNA: TGTGCCAGCAGCCCAGGGGGGGGTTGGTCACCCCTCCACTTT. The chain links TRBV9 to TRBJ1-6, with 7 bases matching TRBD1. Germline-derived CDR1 and CDR2 are SGDLS and YYNGEE. The CDR3 extends over 14 amino acids. Unmatched junction bases numbered 8, after V lost 4 bases and J lost 10 bases.

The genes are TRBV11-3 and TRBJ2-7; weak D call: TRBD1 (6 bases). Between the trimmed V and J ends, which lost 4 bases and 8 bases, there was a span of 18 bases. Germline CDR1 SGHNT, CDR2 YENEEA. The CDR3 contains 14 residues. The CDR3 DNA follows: TGTGCCAGCAGCTCAACGACAGGTGTCGGGCAGCAGTACTTC. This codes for CASSSTTGVGQQYF.

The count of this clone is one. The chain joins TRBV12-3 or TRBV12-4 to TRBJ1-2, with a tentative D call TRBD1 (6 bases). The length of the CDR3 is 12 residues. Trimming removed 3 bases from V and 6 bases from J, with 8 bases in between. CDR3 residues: CASSLAGDGYTF. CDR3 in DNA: TGTGCCAGCAGTTTGGCAGGGGATGGCTACACCTTC.

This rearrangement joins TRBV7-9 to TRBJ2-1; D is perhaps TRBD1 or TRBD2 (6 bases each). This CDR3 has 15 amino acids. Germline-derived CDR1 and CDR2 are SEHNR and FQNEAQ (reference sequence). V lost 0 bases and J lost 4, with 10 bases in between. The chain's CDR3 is CASSLAEGVYNEQFF. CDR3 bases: TGTGCCAGCAGCTTAGCGGAGGGGGTGTACAATGAGCAGTTCTTC. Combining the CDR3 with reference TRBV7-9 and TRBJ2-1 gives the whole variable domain DTGVSQNPRHKITKRGQNVTFRCDPISEHNRLYWYRQTLGQGPEFLTYFQNEAQLEKSRLLSDRFSAERPKGSFSTLEIQRTEQGDSAMYLCASSLAEGVYNEQFFGPGTRLTVL.

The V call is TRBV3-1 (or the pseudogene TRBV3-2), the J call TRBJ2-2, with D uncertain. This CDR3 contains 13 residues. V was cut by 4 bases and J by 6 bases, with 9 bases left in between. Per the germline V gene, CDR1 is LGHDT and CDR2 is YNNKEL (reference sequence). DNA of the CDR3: TGTGCCAGCAGCCCCTTAGGAGCCGGGGAGCTGTTTTTT. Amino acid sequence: CASSPLGAGELFF.